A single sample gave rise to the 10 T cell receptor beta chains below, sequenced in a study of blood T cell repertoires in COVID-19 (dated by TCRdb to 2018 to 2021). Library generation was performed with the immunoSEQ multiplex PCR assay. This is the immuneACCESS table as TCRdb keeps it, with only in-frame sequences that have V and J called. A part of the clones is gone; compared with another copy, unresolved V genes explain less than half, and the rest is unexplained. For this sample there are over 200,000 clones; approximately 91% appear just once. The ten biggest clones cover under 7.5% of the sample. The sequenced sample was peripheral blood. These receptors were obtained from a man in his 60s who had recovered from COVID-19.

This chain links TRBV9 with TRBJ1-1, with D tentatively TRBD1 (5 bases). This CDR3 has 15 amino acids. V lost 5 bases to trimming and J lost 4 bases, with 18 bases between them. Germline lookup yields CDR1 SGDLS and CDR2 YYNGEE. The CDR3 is CASSAWVGEGTEAFF. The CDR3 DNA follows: TGTGCCAGCAGTGCGTGGGTGGGGGAGGGCACTGAAGCTTTCTTT.

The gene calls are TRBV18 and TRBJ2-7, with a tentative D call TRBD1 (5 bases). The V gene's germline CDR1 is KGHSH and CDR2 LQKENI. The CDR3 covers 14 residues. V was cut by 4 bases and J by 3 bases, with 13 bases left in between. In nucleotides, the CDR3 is TGTGCCAGCTCACGGGTGAGAGACAGCTACGAGCAGTACTTC. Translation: CASSRVRDSYEQYF.

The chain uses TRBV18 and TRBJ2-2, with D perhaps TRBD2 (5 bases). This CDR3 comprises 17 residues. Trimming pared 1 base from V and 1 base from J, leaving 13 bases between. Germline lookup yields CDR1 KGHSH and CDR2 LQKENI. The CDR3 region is CASSPLLGGLNTGELFF. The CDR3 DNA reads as TGTGCCAGCTCACCACTCCTTGGAGGACTGAACACCGGGGAGCTGTTTTTT.

CDR3 protein: CASSRRLADYNEQFF. CDR3 nucleotide sequence: TGCGCCAGCAGCCGCCGACTAGCAGATTACAATGAGCAGTTCTTC. This chain connects TRBV4-3 to TRBJ2-1; 7 bases line up with TRBD2. This CDR3 comprises 15 residues. The trim removed 4 bases at V and 4 bases at J, leaving 7 bases unmatched. Germline-derived CDR1 and CDR2 are LGHNA and YSLEER.

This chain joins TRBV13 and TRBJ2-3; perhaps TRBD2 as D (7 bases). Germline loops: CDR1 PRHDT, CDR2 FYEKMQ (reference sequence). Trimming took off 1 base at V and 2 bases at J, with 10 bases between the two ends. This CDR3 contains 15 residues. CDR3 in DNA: TGTGCCAGCAGCTTAGCGGGGGGCTTCACAGATACGCAGTATTTT. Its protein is CASSLAGGFTDTQYF.

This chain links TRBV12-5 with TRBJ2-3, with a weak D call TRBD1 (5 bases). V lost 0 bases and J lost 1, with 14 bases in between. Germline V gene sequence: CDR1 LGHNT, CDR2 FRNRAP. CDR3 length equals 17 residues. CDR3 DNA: TGTGCTAGTGGTTTGGTAATATTGGGGCAGCGCACAGATACGCAGTATTTT. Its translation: CASGLVILGQRTDTQYF.

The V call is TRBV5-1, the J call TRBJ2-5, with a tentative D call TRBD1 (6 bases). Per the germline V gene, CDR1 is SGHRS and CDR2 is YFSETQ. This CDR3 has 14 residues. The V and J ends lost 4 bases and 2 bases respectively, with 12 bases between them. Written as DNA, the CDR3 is TGCGCCAGCAGCCCAGGGGTGCGGCAAGAGACCCAGTACTTC. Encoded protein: CASSPGVRQETQYF. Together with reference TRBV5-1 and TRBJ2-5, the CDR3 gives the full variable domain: KAGVTQTPRYLIKTRGQQVTLSCSPISGHRSVSWYQQTPGQGLQFLFEYFSETQRNKGNFPGRFSGRQFSNSRSEMNVSTLELGDSALYLCASSPGVRQETQYFGPGTRLLVL.

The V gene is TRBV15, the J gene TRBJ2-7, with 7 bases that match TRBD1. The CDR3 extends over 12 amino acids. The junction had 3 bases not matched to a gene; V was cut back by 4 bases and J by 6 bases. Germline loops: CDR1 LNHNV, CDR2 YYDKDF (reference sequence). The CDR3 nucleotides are TGTGCCACCAGCATAAGGACAGGCGAGCAGTACTTC. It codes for CATSIRTGEQYF.

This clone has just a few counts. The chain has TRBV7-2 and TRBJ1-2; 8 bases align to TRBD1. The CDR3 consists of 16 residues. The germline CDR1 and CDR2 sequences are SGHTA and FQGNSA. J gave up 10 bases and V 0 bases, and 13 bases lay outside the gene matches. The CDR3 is CASSLAGTGLRSIYTF. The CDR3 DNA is TGTGCCAGCAGCTTAGCAGGGACAGGATTACGATCGATCTACACCTTC.

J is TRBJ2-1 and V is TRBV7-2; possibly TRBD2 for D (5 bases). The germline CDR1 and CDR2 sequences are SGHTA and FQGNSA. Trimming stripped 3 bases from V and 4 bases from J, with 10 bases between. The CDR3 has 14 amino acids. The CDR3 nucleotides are TGTGCCAGCAGCTTCTTAGGCGGGTACAATGAGCAGTTCTTC. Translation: CASSFLGGYNEQFF.